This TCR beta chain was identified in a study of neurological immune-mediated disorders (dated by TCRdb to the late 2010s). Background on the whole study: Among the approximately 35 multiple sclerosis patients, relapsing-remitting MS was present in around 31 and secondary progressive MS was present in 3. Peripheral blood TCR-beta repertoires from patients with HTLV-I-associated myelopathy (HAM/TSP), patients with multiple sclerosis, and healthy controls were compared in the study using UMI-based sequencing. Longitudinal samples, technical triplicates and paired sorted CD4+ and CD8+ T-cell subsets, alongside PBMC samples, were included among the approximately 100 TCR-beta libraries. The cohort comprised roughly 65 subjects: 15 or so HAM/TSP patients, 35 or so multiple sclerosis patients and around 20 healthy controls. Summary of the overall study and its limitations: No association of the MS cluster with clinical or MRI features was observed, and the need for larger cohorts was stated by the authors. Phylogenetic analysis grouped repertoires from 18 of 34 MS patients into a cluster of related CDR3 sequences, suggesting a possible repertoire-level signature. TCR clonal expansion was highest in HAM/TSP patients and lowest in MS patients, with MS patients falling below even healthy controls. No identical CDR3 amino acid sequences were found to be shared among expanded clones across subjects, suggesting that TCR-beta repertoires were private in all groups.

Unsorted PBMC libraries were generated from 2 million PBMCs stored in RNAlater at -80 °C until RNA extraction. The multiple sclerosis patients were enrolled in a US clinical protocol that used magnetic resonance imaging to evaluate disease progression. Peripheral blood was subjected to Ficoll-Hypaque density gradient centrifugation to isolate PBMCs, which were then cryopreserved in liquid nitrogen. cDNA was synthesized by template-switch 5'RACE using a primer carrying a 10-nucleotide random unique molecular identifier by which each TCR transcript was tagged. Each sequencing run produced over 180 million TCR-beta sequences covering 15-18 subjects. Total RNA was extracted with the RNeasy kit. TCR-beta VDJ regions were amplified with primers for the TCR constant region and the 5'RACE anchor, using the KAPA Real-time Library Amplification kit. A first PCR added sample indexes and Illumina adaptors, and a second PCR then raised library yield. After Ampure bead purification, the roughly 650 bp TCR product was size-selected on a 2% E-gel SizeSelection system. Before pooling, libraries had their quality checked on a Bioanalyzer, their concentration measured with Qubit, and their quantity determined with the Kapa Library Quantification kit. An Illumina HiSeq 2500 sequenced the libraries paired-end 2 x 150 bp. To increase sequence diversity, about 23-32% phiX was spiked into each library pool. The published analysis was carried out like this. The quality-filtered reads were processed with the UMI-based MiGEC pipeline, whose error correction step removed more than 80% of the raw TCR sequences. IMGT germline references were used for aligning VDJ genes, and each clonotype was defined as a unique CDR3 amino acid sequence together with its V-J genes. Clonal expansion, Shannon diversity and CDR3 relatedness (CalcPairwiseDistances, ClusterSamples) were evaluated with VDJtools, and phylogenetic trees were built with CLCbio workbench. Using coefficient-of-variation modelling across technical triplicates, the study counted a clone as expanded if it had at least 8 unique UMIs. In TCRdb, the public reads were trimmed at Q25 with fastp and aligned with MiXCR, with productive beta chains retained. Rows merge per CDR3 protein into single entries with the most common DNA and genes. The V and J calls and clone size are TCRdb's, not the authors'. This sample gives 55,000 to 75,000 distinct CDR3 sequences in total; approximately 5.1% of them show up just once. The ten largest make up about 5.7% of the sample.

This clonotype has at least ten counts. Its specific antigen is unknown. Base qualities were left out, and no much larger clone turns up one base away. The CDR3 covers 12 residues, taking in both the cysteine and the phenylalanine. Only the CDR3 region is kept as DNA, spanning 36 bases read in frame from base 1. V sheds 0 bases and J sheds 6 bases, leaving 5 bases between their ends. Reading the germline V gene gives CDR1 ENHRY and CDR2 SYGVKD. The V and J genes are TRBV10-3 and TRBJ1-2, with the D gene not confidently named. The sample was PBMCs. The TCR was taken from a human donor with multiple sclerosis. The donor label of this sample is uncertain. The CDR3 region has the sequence CAISESKHGYTF. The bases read TGTGCCATCAGTGAGTCGAAACATGGCTACACCTTC.